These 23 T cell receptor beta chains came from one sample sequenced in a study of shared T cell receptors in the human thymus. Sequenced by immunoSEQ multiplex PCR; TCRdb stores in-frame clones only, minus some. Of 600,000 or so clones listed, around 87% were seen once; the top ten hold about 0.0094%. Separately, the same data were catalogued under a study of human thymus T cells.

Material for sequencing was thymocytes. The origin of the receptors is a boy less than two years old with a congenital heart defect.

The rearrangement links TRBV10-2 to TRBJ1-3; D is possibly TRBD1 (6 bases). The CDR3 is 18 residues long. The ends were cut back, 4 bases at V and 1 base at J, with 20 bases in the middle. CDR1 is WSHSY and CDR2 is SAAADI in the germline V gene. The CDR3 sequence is CASSGSHRVWTSGNTIYF. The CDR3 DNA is TGCGCCAGCAGTGGGTCCCACAGGGTTTGGACTTCTGGAAACACCATATATTTT.

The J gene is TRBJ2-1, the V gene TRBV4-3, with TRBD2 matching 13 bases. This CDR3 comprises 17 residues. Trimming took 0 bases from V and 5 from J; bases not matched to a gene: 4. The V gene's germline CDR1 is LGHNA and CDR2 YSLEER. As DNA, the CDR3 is TGCGCCAGCAGCCAAGAAGAGGGACTAGCGGGGAACAATGAGCAGTTCTTC. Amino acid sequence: CASSQEEGLAGNNEQFF.

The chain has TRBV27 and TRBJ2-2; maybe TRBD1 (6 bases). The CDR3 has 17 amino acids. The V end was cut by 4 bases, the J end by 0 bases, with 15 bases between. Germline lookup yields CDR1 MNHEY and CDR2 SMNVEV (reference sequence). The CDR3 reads CASSSADRTANTGELFF. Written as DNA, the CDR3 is TGTGCCAGCAGTTCCGCAGACAGGACCGCGAACACCGGGGAGCTGTTTTTT.

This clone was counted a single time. The DNA for the CDR3 is TGTGCCAGCAGTAAAAGGACAGACACAAGCTACGAGCAGTACTTC. Translation gives CASSKRTDTSYEQYF. The V call is TRBV27, the J call TRBJ2-7, with D possibly matching TRBD1 (6 bases). Germline lookup yields CDR1 MNHEY and CDR2 SMNVEV (reference sequence). This CDR3 contains 15 residues. The V gene lost 5 bases and the J gene lost 3 bases, with 17 bases spanning the gap.

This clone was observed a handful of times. In DNA form, the CDR3 reads TGTGCCAGCTCACCTGCGACAGGGGGGAAGACTGAAGCTTTCTTT. Amino acid sequence: CASSPATGGKTEAFF. V usage is TRBV18 and J usage is TRBJ1-1; TRBD1 matches at 9 bases. The germline gives CDR1 KGHSH, CDR2 LQKENI. The CDR3 contains 15 residues. Unmatched junction bases numbered 7, after V lost 3 bases and J lost 5 bases.

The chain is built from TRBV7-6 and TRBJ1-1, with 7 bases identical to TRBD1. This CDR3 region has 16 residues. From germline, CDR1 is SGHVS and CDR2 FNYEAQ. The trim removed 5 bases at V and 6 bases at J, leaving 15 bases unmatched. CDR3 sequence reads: CASSLIPWTGRAEAFF. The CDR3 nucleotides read TGTGCCAGCAGCCTTATACCATGGACAGGAAGGGCTGAAGCTTTCTTT.

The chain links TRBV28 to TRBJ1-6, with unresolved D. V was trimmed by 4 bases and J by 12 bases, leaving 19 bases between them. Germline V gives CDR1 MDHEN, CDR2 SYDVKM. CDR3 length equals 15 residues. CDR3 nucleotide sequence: TGTGCCAGCAGTTCATACAACCGATTTGGAGGACCCCTCCACTTT. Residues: CASSSYNRFGGPLHF.

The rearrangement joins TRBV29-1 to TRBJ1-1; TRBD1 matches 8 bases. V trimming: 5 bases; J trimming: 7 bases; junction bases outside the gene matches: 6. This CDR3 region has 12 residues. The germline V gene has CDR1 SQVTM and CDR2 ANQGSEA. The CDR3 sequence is CSVRTGQGEAFF. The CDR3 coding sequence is TGCAGCGTTCGGACAGGGCAAGGTGAAGCTTTCTTT. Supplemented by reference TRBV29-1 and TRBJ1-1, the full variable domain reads SAVISQKPSRDICQRGTSLTIQCQVDSQVTMMFWYRQQPGQSLTLIATANQGSEATYESGFVIDKFPISRPNLTFSTLTVSNMSPEDSSIYLCSVRTGQGEAFFGQGTRLTVV.

The CDR3: CASSLGSPGTGNGYTF. For the CDR3, the DNA is TGTGCCAGCAGTTTAGGGAGTCCCGGGACAGGGAATGGCTACACCTTC. This chain uses TRBV28 with TRBJ1-2, with 9 bases identical to TRBD1. Germline V gene data show CDR1 as MDHEN and CDR2 as SYDVKM. The CDR3 is 16 amino acids. V shed 2 bases, J shed 6 bases, and the junction held 10 bases outside the gene matches.

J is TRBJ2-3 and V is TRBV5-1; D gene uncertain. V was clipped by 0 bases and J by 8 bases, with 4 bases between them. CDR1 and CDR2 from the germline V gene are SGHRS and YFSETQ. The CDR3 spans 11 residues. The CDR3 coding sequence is TGCGCCAGCAGCTTGGGAGGTACGCAGTATTTT. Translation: CASSLGGTQYF.

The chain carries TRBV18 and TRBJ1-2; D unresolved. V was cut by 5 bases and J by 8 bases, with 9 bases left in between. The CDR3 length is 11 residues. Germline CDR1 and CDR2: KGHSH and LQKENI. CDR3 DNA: TGTGCCAGCTCAACTCACGAGGGCTACACCTTC. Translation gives CASSTHEGYTF.

The CDR3 DNA reads TGTGCCAGCACTACCGTGGGTCGATCCTACAATGAGCAGTTCTTC. Its translation is CASTTVGRSYNEQFF. The rearrangement links TRBV18 to TRBJ2-1; no definite D call. Germline V lookup: CDR1 KGHSH, CDR2 LQKENI. The CDR3 loop spans 15 amino acids. The V end lost 8 bases, the J end lost 1 base, and 15 bases lay between the germline ends.

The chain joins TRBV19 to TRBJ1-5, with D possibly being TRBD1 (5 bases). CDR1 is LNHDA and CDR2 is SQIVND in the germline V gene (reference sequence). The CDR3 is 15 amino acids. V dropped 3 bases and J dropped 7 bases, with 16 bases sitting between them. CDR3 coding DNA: TGTGCCAGTAGTATTAACAGGCTCCTCGGGCAGCCCCAGCATTTT. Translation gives CASSINRLLGQPQHF.

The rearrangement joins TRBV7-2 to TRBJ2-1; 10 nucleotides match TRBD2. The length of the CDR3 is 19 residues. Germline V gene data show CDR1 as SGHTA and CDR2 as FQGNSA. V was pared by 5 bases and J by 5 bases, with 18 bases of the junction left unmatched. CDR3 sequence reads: CASSARLAGPVGIHNEQFF. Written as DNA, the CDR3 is TGTGCCAGCAGCGCCCGACTAGCGGGTCCCGTGGGTATACACAATGAGCAGTTCTTC.

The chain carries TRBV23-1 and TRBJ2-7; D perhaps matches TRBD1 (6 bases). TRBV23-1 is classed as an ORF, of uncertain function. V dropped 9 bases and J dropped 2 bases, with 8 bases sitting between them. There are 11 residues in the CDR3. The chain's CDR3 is CARRGTYEQYF. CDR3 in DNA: TGCGCCAGGAGGGGGACCTACGAGCAGTACTTC.

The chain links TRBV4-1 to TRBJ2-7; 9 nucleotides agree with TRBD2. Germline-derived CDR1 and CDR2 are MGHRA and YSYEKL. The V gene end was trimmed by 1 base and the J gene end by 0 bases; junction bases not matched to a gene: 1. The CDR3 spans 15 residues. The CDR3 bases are TGCGCCAGCAGCCAAGTAGCGGGAGCCTCCTACGAGCAGTACTTC. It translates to CASSQVAGASYEQYF.

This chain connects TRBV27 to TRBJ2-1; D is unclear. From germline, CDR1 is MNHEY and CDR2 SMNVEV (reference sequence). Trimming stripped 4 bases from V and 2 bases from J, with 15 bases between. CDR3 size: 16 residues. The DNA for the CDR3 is TGTGCCAGCAGTTCCCCTCAGCGTCTGCCCTACAATGAGCAGTTCTTC. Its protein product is CASSSPQRLPYNEQFF.

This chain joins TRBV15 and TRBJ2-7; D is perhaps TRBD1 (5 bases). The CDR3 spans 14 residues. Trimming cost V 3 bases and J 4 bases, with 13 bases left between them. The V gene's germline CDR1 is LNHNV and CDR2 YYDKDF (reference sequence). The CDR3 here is CATSRTALLYEQYF. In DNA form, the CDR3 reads TGTGCCACCAGCAGGACAGCCCTGCTATACGAGCAGTACTTC.

The CDR3 region has the DNA TGTGCCAGTAGTATGACAGATCTCAACTATGGCTACACCTTC. Its translation: CASSMTDLNYGYTF. The rearrangement joins TRBV19 to TRBJ1-2, with a weak D call TRBD1 (5 bases). There are 14 residues in the CDR3. V dropped 3 bases and J dropped 2 bases, with 10 bases sitting between them. Germline CDR1 is LNHDA and CDR2 is SQIVND (reference sequence). The whole variable domain, remainder taken from reference TRBV19 and TRBJ1-2, is DGGITQSPKYLFRKEGQNVTLSCEQNLNHDAMYWYRQDPGQGLRLIYYSQIVNDFQKGDIAEGYSVSREKKESFPLTVTSAQKNPTAFYLCASSMTDLNYGYTFGSGTRLTVV.

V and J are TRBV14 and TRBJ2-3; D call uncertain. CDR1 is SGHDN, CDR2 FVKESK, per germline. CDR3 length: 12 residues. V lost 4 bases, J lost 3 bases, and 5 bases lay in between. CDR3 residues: CASSPVTDTQYF. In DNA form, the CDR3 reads TGTGCCAGCAGCCCGGTGACAGATACGCAGTATTTT.

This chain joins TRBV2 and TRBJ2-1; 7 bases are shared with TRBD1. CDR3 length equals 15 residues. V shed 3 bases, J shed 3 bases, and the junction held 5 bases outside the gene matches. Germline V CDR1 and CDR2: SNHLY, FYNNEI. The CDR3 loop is CASSDVAGGYNEQFF. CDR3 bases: TGTGCCAGCAGTGATGTTGCAGGGGGCTACAATGAGCAGTTCTTC.

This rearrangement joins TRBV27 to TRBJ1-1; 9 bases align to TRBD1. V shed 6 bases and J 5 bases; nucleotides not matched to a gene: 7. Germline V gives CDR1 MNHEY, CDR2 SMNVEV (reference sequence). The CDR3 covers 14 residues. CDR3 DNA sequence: TGTGCCAGCAGCCGAACAGGGGGCAGTACTGAAGCTTTCTTT. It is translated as CASSRTGGSTEAFF.

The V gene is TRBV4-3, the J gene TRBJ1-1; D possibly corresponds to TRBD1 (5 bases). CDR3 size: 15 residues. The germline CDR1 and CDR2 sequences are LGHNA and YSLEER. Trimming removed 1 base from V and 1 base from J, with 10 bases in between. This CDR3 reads CASSQGPTGNTEAFF. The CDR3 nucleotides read TGCGCCAGCAGCCAAGGACCAACAGGGAACACTGAAGCTTTCTTT.